The 8 T cell receptor beta chains given below trace back to one sample, sequenced in a study of cytomegalovirus exposure and HLA in healthy donors. PCR used 60 Vbeta primers and 13 Jbeta primers. Assay: immunoSEQ multiplex PCR; the TCRdb copy retains only in-frame clones and omits some. This table has approximately 160,000 clones, over 70% appearing once. Sequencing was carried out using PBMCs. Receptors originate from a woman aged 40 to 55 in good health and CMV-seropositive.

This clone came up once. The V and J genes are TRBV5-4 and TRBJ1-1, with TRBD1 matching 7 bases. This CDR3 comprises 12 residues. The V gene end was trimmed by 4 bases and the J gene end by 7 bases; junction bases not matched to a gene: 4. Germline V gives CDR1 SGHNT, CDR2 YYREEE (reference sequence). The CDR3, as DNA: TGTGCCAGCAGCACAGGGGTTGGTGAAGCTTTCTTT. Its protein product is CASSTGVGEAFF.

This chain connects TRBV7-9 to TRBJ1-1; tentative D call: TRBD1 (5 bases). The CDR3 runs 13 residues. Trimming took off 5 bases at V and 8 bases at J, with 15 bases between the two ends. Germline values: CDR1 SEHNR, CDR2 FQNEAQ (reference sequence). The CDR3 protein is CASSARTSIEAFF. CDR3 nucleotides: TGTGCCAGCAGCGCCAGGACATCGATCGAAGCTTTCTTT. The whole variable domain, filled in from reference TRBV7-9 and TRBJ1-1, reads DTGVSQNPRHKITKRGQNVTFRCDPISEHNRLYWYRQTLGQGPEFLTYFQNEAQLEKSRLLSDRFSAERPKGSFSTLEIQRTEQGDSAMYLCASSARTSIEAFFGQGTRLTVV.

J is TRBJ2-7 and V is TRBV4-1; 8 nucleotides line up with TRBD1. The germline V gene has CDR1 MGHRA and CDR2 YSYEKL. The CDR3 has 16 amino acids. With V trimmed by 1 base and J by 3 bases, 8 bases remained unmatched. The CDR3 loop is CASSQVSGQGIYEQYF. CDR3 coding DNA: TGCGCCAGCAGCCAAGTCTCAGGACAGGGCATCTACGAGCAGTACTTC.

The V gene is TRBV7-3, the J gene TRBJ1-1; 7 bases fit TRBD1. V lost 5 bases to trimming and J lost 8 bases; unmatched junction nucleotides: 8. The length of the CDR3 is 13 residues. Germline assignment: CDR1 SGHTA and CDR2 FQGTGA. The CDR3 region has the DNA TGTGCCAGCAGCCCTGACAGGGTCTCCGAAGCTTTCTTT. This gives the protein CASSPDRVSEAFF.

The rearrangement uses TRBV28 and TRBJ1-2, with unresolved D. The CDR3 extends over 11 amino acids. V gave up 10 bases and J gave up 5 bases, with 11 bases separating them. Germline V gene sequence: CDR1 MDHEN, CDR2 SYDVKM. CDR3 sequence: CATDFLYGYTF. CDR3 in DNA: TGTGCCACCGACTTTCTTTATGGCTACACCTTC.

V usage is TRBV7-2 and J usage is TRBJ1-2, with no clear D. The V end was cut by 2 bases, the J end by 3 bases, with 10 bases between. This CDR3 region has 14 residues. CDR1 and CDR2 (germline): SGHTA, FQGNSA. In nucleotides, the CDR3 is TGTGCCAGCAGCTTAAGTTTGAGGGACTATGGCTACACCTTC. Translating it yields CASSLSLRDYGYTF.

The chain is built from TRBV12-5 and TRBJ2-5; 11 bases are shared with TRBD1. Looked up from germline, CDR1 is LGHNT and CDR2 is FRNRAP. Trimming removed 7 bases from V and 5 bases from J; junction bases left unmatched: 9. There are 15 residues in the CDR3. CDR3 in amino acids: CASARTGGRRETQYF. Written as DNA, the CDR3 is TGTGCTAGTGCCCGGACAGGGGGCCGTCGGGAGACCCAGTACTTC.

The chain couples TRBV9 to TRBJ2-7, with TRBD2 matching over 11 bases. This CDR3 has 16 amino acids. Trimming at V came to 0 bases and at J to 5 bases, leaving 7 bases not matched to a gene. Germline-derived CDR1 and CDR2 are SGDLS and YYNGEE. CDR3 nucleotides: TGTGCCAGCAGCGTAGTAGCGGGGGGGCCCGGCAACGAGCAGTACTTC. Translating it yields CASSVVAGGPGNEQYF.